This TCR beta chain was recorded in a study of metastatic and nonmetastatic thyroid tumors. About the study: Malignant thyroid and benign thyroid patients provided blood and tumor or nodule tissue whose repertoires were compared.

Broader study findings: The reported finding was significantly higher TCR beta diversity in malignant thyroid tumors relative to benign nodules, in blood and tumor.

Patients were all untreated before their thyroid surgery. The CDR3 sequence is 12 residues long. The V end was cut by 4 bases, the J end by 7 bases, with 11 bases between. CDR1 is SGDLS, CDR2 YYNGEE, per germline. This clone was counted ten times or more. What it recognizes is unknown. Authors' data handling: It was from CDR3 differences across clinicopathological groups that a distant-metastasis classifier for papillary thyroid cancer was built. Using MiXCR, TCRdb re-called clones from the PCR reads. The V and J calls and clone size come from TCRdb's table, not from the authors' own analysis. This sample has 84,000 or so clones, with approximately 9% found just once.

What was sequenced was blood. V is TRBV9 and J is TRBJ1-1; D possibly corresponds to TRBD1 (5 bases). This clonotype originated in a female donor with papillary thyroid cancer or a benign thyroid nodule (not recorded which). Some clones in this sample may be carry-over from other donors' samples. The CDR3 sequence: CASSPGGIEAFF. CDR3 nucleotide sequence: TGTGCCAGCAGCCCCGGGGGGATTGAAGCTTTCTTT. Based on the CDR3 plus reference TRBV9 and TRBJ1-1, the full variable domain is DSGVTQTPKHLITATGQRVTLRCSPRSGDLSVYWYQQSLDQGLQFLIQYYNGEERAKGNILERFSAQQFPDLHSELNLSSLELGDSALYFCASSPGGIEAFFGQGTRLTVV.